This note documents a single T cell receptor beta chain sequence. Participants with hyperthyroidism, aged 18 to 65, were newly diagnosed with under 2 months' duration. This CDR3 has 14 residues. With V trimmed by 6 bases and J by 0 bases, 5 bases remained unmatched. CDR1 is SQVTM and CDR2 is ANQGSEA in the germline V gene. The data stem from a study of Graves' ophthalmopathy and Graves' hyperthyroidism. Overall study context: Cases classed as stable hyperthyroidism had no ophthalmopathy within 18 months of follow-up.

For repertoire sequencing, the TCR beta CDR3 regions were amplified from RNA transcripts. The first-round RT-PCR employed HTBI primers together with the Qiagen OneStep RT-PCR kit. A multiplex PCR was then performed as the second round. TCRdb redid the calling of the multiplex PCR reads with MiXCR, one entry per CDR3 protein. The sample lists around 1,000,000 distinct CDR3 sequences; about two fifths were seen once. The specimen sequenced was peripheral blood or thyroid tissue (not recorded which). The chain is built from TRBV29-1 and TRBJ2-1; 7 nucleotides match TRBD1. The clonotype comes from an adult man with Graves' hyperthyroidism. The DNA of the CDR3 is TGCAGCGTACCGGGACAGAACTCCTACAATGAGCAGTTCTTC. It encodes CSVPGQNSYNEQFF.